This TCR beta chain stems from a study of PD-1 blockade in classical Hodgkin lymphoma. With 2 bases removed from V and 2 bases from J, the gap between germline ends came to 15 bases. The CDR3 sequence is 16 residues long. Germline CDR1 reads LNHDA; CDR2 reads SQIVND (reference sequence). The study's findings and limits: Complete responders' baseline diversity resembled that of newly diagnosed patients. CD4+ TCR diversity climbed significantly by C4D1, unlike CD8+ TCR diversity.

The sample's time point: cycle 4 day 1 (C4D1), after more than five weeks of nivolumab. Each patient experienced a relapse that followed autologous stem cell transplantation, and brentuximab vedotin exposure varied. CD4+ T cells were purified from thawed PBMCs by negative selection. Responses achieved at best were complete response, partial response or progressive disease. Profiled with immunoSEQ multiplex PCR; TCRdb holds only in-frame clones, not every one. The sample includes about 27,000 clones, more than 80% of them seen just once. Concerning this clone itself: Its antigen is unknown.

The sequences come from CD4+ T cells from blood, collected before the fourth cycle of nivolumab. The V call is TRBV19, the J call TRBJ1-2; weak D call: TRBD1 (5 bases). The receptor's source is a human donor with classical Hodgkin lymphoma. The CDR3 protein is CASSIRMSGRNYGYTF. The CDR3 DNA reads TGTGCCAGTAGTATAAGAATGTCAGGGCGGAACTATGGCTACACCTTC.